This is a list of T cell receptor beta chains from one sample in a study of blood T cell repertoires in COVID-19. The protocol was immunoSEQ multiplex PCR, while the TCRdb copy is restricted to in-frame clones and leaves out a portion. The table has about 200,000 clones, more than 75% seen once. Source material: PBMCs or T cells enriched from blood (not recorded which). Source of these receptors: a man in his forties or fifties with acute COVID-19. Each CDR3 is given with its conserved first and last residue. The order of the fields is CDR3 DNA, CDR3 protein, V gene, J gene, clone size, D gene. A D gene is named only where the DNA matches it firmly. A clone size is listed for some rows: how often the clone was seen (once, few, many), or a class if it is expanded.

cdr3_nt: TGTGCCAGTAGTACGCAGGGGGCTTCTAACTATGGCTACACCTTC; cdr3_aa: CASSTQGASNYGYTF; v_call: TRBV19; j_call: TRBJ1-2; clone_size: .; d_call: TRBD1
cdr3_nt: TGCAGCGCGACCCCGGGACAGGTGATAGGGGAAAAACTGTTTTTT; cdr3_aa: CSATPGQVIGEKLFF; v_call: TRBV29-1; j_call: TRBJ1-4; clone_size: .; d_call: TRBD1
cdr3_nt: TGTGCCAGCAGCTCTAATAGCGGGAGGGCGACCGAGCAGTACTTC; cdr3_aa: CASSSNSGRATEQYF; v_call: TRBV7-2; j_call: TRBJ2-7; clone_size: .; d_call: TRBD2
cdr3_nt: TGTGCCAGCAGTCCGCAGGGGAGGGGGGCTAATCAGCCCCAGCATTTT; cdr3_aa: CASSPQGRGANQPQHF; v_call: TRBV28; j_call: TRBJ1-5; clone_size: .; d_call: .
cdr3_nt: TGTGCCAGCAACTTAGGGTCACGGTCGAACTATGGCTACACCTTC; cdr3_aa: CASNLGSRSNYGYTF; v_call: TRBV7-9; j_call: TRBJ1-2; clone_size: once; d_call: .
cdr3_nt: TGTGCCAGCAGTTCCGGGACAGTATACTACGAGCAGTACTTC; cdr3_aa: CASSSGTVYYEQYF; v_call: TRBV2; j_call: TRBJ2-7; clone_size: .; d_call: TRBD1
cdr3_nt: TGTGCCAGCACTAAGGCAGGCACGGGAGGCGATACGCAGTATTTT; cdr3_aa: CASTKAGTGGDTQYF; v_call: TRBV11-2; j_call: TRBJ2-3; clone_size: .; d_call: TRBD2
cdr3_nt: TGTGCCAGCAGTTCACGACCTTACCCGGGACTAGCGGACCTCAATGAGCAGTTCTTC; cdr3_aa: CASSSRPYPGLADLNEQFF; v_call: TRBV27; j_call: TRBJ2-1; clone_size: .; d_call: TRBD2
cdr3_nt: TGTGCCAGCAGGAGGGGGGGAGCGGCTTCGAACACCGGGGAGCTGTTTTTT; cdr3_aa: CASRRGGAASNTGELFF; v_call: TRBV25-1; j_call: TRBJ2-2; clone_size: .; d_call: .
cdr3_nt: TGTGCCAGCAGTGGGCAGGATAGGGCCAACGTCCTGACTTTC; cdr3_aa: CASSGQDRANVLTF; v_call: TRBV25-1; j_call: TRBJ2-6; clone_size: .; d_call: .
cdr3_nt: TGTGCCAGTCGGCCGCAGGGCCGCGCTGAAGCTTTCTTT; cdr3_aa: CASRPQGRAEAFF; v_call: TRBV19; j_call: TRBJ1-1; clone_size: .; d_call: .
cdr3_nt: TGTGCCAGCAGCGGGACTTCCACAGATACGCAGTATTTT; cdr3_aa: CASSGTSTDTQYF; v_call: TRBV4-2; j_call: TRBJ2-3; clone_size: .; d_call: .
cdr3_nt: TGTGCCAGCAGGGGACTGGACAGGGTCACAGATACGCAGTATTTT; cdr3_aa: CASRGLDRVTDTQYF; v_call: TRBV7-6; j_call: TRBJ2-3; clone_size: .; d_call: TRBD1
cdr3_nt: TGTGCCAGCAGCTCCCGACAGGGGGCGGAAGAGACCCAGTACTTC; cdr3_aa: CASSSRQGAEETQYF; v_call: TRBV7-9; j_call: TRBJ2-5; clone_size: .; d_call: TRBD1
cdr3_nt: TGTGCCAGCAGTTGGACAGATTACAATGAGCAGTTCTTC; cdr3_aa: CASSWTDYNEQFF; v_call: TRBV6-2/TRBV6-3; j_call: TRBJ2-1; clone_size: .; d_call: .
cdr3_nt: TGTGCCAGCACCGAGGCGGGCGAAAAACTGTTTTTT; cdr3_aa: CASTEAGEKLFF; v_call: TRBV6-6; j_call: TRBJ1-4; clone_size: once; d_call: .
cdr3_nt: TGTGCCAGCAGCGTCCGTAGCGGTCCTTCCTACAATGAGCAGTTCTTC; cdr3_aa: CASSVRSGPSYNEQFF; v_call: TRBV9; j_call: TRBJ2-1; clone_size: .; d_call: .
cdr3_nt: TGTGCCAGCAGCGGGGGGTACGAGCAGTACTTC; cdr3_aa: CASSGGYEQYF; v_call: TRBV2; j_call: TRBJ2-7; clone_size: once; d_call: TRBD2
cdr3_nt: TGTGCCAGCAGCTTAGGACAGAATAATTCACCCCTCCACTTT; cdr3_aa: CASSLGQNNSPLHF; v_call: TRBV7-2; j_call: TRBJ1-6; clone_size: .; d_call: .
cdr3_nt: TGTGCCACCAGAGAGGGAGCGGGAGATACGCAGTATTTT; cdr3_aa: CATREGAGDTQYF; v_call: TRBV24-1; j_call: TRBJ2-3; clone_size: .; d_call: .
cdr3_nt: TGCAGCATAGGGACAGCCTACTGGGGAGAGACCCAGTACTTC; cdr3_aa: CSIGTAYWGETQYF; v_call: TRBV29-1; j_call: TRBJ2-5; clone_size: .; d_call: TRBD1
cdr3_nt: TGTGCCAGCAGTGACAGGTCCTCGCCCGGATACTTC; cdr3_aa: CASSDRSSPGYF; v_call: TRBV25-1; j_call: TRBJ2-7; clone_size: .; d_call: .
cdr3_nt: TGTGCCAGCAGCCACCAAGTTGGAGCGGGACCCTACGAGCAGTACTTC; cdr3_aa: CASSHQVGAGPYEQYF; v_call: TRBV27; j_call: TRBJ2-7; clone_size: .; d_call: TRBD2
cdr3_nt: TGTGCCAGCAGTTTAACTAGCACTAAAGGGCAGTTCTTC; cdr3_aa: CASSLTSTKGQFF; v_call: TRBV28; j_call: TRBJ2-1; clone_size: .; d_call: .
cdr3_nt: TGTGCCAGCAGCAAAAGGGCGGGGCCCCGCCGGTCCTACGAGCAGTACTTC; cdr3_aa: CASSKRAGPRRSYEQYF; v_call: TRBV21-1; j_call: TRBJ2-7; clone_size: few; d_call: .
cdr3_nt: TGTGCCAGCAGCCCAGACGGGGATGGCTACACCTTC; cdr3_aa: CASSPDGDGYTF; v_call: TRBV6-4; j_call: TRBJ1-2; clone_size: few; d_call: .
cdr3_nt: TGTGCCAGCAGTGAAGCGGACCTAGCGAGAAGTCTAGATAGCTCCTACAATGAGCAGTTCTTC; cdr3_aa: CASSEADLARSLDSSYNEQFF; v_call: TRBV6-1; j_call: TRBJ2-1; clone_size: .; d_call: .
cdr3_nt: TGTGCCAGCAGTAGGGGGCCTTTAGCTAACTATGGCTACACCTTC; cdr3_aa: CASSRGPLANYGYTF; v_call: TRBV6-2/TRBV6-3; j_call: TRBJ1-2; clone_size: .; d_call: TRBD1